Included here is one TCR beta chain sequence, with context. Germline CDR1 reads MNHEY; CDR2 reads SVGAGI. The CDR3 runs 16 residues. With V trimmed by 4 bases and J by 3 bases, 11 bases remained unmatched. These data belong to a study of blood T cell repertoires in COVID-19. The table came from immunoSEQ multiplex PCR; TCRdb's copy has only in-frame clones and leaves some out. The repertoire includes some 200,000 clones, about 76% of them detected once, and around 7.9% sits in the top ten. The sequence derives from a woman between 50 and 59 years old with active or convalescent COVID-19. The rearrangement uses TRBV6-5 and TRBJ1-2, with TRBD1 identical over 7 bases. The specimen sequenced was peripheral blood. CDR3 sequence (DNA): TGTGCCAGCAGTTCCGGGAGACACAGGGGAGACTATGGCTACACCTTC. Translation gives CASSSGRHRGDYGYTF.